Shown below are 4 T cell receptor beta chains from a single sample sequenced in a study of blood T cell repertoires in COVID-19. Clones were sequenced by immunoSEQ multiplex PCR, and TCRdb holds only the in-frame ones, with some missing. The sample has about 180,000 clones, 88% seen once. The sequenced material came from PBMCs or T cells enriched from blood (not recorded which). These receptors all stem from a young woman who had recovered from COVID-19.

The chain employs TRBV11-1 and TRBJ2-3, with a tentative D call TRBD2 (5 bases). Germline loops: CDR1 SGHAT, CDR2 FQDESV (reference sequence). Trimming left V 4 bases short and J 6 bases short, with 11 bases between. CDR3 length: 13 amino acids. The CDR3: CASSSLSVDTQYF. CDR3 DNA: TGTGCCAGCAGCTCACTTAGCGTCGATACGCAGTATTTT.

This clone was seen just once. J is TRBJ2-5 and V is TRBV11-3; 11 bases map to TRBD1. The V gene end was trimmed by 5 bases and the J gene end by 2 bases; junction bases not matched to a gene: 7. The length of the CDR3 is 16 residues. Germline CDR1 SGHNT, CDR2 YENEEA. The CDR3 DNA reads TGTGCCAGCAGCGCAGGGACAGGGGGGAAACAAGAGACCCAGTACTTC. It encodes CASSAGTGGKQETQYF.

The chain carries TRBV5-8 and TRBJ1-2, with TRBD1 matching 8 bases. The germline CDR1 and CDR2 sequences are SGHTS and YDEGEE. This CDR3 has 17 residues. The J segment lost 4 bases and the V segment lost 0 bases, leaving 11 bases of the junction unmatched. Here the CDR3 DNA reads TGTGCCAGCAGCTTGGGTCTCGGGACAGGTCTACGCTATGGCTACACCTTC. Its translation: CASSLGLGTGLRYGYTF.

The chain joins TRBV7-2 to TRBJ2-1; TRBD2 matches 11 bases. J was trimmed by 4 bases and V by 6 bases; bases with no gene match: 5. The germline CDR1 and CDR2 sequences are SGHTA and FQGNSA. The CDR3 length is 15 residues. The DNA for the CDR3 is TGTGCCAGCAGGACCACTAGCGGGAGTTACAATGAGCAGTTCTTC. Its translation: CASRTTSGSYNEQFF.